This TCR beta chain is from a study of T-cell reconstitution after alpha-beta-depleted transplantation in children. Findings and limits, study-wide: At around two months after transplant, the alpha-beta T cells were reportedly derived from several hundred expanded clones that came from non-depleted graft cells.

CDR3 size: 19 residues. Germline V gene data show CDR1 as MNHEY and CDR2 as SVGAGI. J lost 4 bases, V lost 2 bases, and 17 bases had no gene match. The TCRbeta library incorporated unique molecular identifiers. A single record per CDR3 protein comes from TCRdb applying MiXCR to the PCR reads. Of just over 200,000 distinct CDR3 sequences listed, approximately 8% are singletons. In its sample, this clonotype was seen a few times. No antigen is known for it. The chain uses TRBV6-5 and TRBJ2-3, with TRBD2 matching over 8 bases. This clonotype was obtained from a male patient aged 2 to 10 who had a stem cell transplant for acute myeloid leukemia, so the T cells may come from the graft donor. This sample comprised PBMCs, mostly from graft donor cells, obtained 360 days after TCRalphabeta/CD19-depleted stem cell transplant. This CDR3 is CASSYRRAGEYGIPDTQYF. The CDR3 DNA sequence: TGTGCCAGCAGTTACAGAAGAGCGGGGGAATACGGTATCCCAGATACGCAGTATTTT.